This T cell receptor (beta chain) derives from a study of cytomegalovirus exposure and HLA in healthy donors. Germline V gives CDR1 SGHTA, CDR2 FQGTGA. The CDR3 length is 15 residues. J lost 5 bases, V lost 5 bases, and 9 bases had no gene match. PCR used 60 Vbeta primers and 13 Jbeta primers. Sequencing used immunoSEQ multiplex PCR; TCRdb keeps in-frame clones, though not all of them. The sample includes 90,000 to 110,000 clones, approximately 76% of them seen just once. The sequenced sample consisted of PBMCs. This TCR was recovered from a woman aged 45 to 65 in good health and CMV-seropositive. The genes are TRBV7-3 and TRBJ2-5; 9 bases agree with TRBD2. Written as DNA, the CDR3 is TGTGCCAGCAGCATTTTTAGCGGGGGTGGGGAGACCCAGTACTTC. Protein sequence: CASSIFSGGGETQYF.